The clone carrying this T cell receptor beta chain appeared once. Its cognate antigen is unknown. Trimming stripped 0 bases from V and 7 bases from J, with 16 bases between. The length of the CDR3 is 16 residues. Germline lookup yields CDR1 SGHTA and CDR2 FQGTGA. Sequencing was performed with immunoSEQ multiplex PCR; in TCRdb, only in-frame clones are kept and a portion is missing. Among more than 110,000 clones listed, over 85% were seen once. These data come from a study of T cell responses to AZD1222 COVID-19 vaccine. Overall study findings and caveats: Most donors were white British and more were female, and clonal diversity was possibly underestimated.

The chain has TRBV7-3 and TRBJ2-1, with D possibly being TRBD1 or TRBD2 (6 bases each). The material sequenced was peripheral blood, taken on day 0 of AZD1222 vaccination. This clonotype was obtained from an adult in good health. CDR3 coding DNA: TGTGCCAGCAGCTTAACGACGGGGGCGACTTTTAATGAGCAGTTCTTC. As protein: CASSLTTGATFNEQFF.